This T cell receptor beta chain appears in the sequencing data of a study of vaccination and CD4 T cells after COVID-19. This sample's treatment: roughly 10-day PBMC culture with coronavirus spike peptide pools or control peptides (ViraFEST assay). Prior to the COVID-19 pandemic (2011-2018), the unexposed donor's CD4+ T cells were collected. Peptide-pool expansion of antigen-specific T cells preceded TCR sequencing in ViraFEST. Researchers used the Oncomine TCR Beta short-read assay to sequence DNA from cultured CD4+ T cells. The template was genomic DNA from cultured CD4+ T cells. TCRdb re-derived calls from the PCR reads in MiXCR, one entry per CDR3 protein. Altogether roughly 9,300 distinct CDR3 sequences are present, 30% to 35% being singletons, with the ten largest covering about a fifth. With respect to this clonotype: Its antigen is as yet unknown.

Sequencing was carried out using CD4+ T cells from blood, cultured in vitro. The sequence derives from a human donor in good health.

CDR3 nucleotides: TGTGCCAGCAGTTACTCGCCCCCTAGCGGGATTTACAACGAGCAGTACTTC. Translating it yields CASSYSPPSGIYNEQYF. V is TRBV6-2 or TRBV6-3 and J is TRBJ2-7; 9 bases are a match to TRBD2. The trim removed 0 bases at V and 5 bases at J, leaving 11 bases unmatched. CDR3 length equals 17 residues. Germline-derived CDR1 and CDR2 are MNHEY and SVGEGT.